This T cell receptor (beta chain) was identified in a study of shared clonotypes between healthy human individuals. Study information: Researchers assigned three CD4 naive, three CD4 memory, two CD8 naive and one CD8 memory plate to each donor.

All donors qualified as healthy HIV-negative adults and had experienced no recent acute infections or vaccinations. From CD4+ cells came CD45RA+ naive and CD45RA-negative memory subsets. The ends were cut back, 6 bases at V and 0 bases at J, with 12 bases in the middle. Germline V CDR1 and CDR2: SNHLY, FYNNEI. This CDR3 region has 14 residues. Assay: immunoSEQ multiplex PCR; the TCRdb copy retains only in-frame clones and omits some. The sample consists of about 530,000 clones, approximately 95% of them appearing once. The sample taken for sequencing was naive CD4+ T cells sorted from blood. Subset meaning: CD45RA+ positively selected. The gene calls are TRBV2 and TRBJ2-7; weak D call: TRBD2 (6 bases). This clonotype was sampled from a woman aged 25 to 39 in good health. CDR3 region: CASRVGGSSYEQYF. DNA of the CDR3: TGTGCCAGCAGGGTTGGGGGGAGCTCCTACGAGCAGTACTTC.